Listed below are T cell receptor beta chains from one sample, sequenced in a study of T cell responses to AZD1222 COVID-19 vaccine. TCRdb's table, derived via immunoSEQ multiplex PCR, lists solely in-frame clones and lacks some. The data show some 130,000 clones, roughly 90% seen once. The source material was peripheral blood, sampled 28 days after the second AZD1222 dose. The origin of the receptors is an adult who received the AZD1222 COVID-19 vaccine. Both conserved end residues are part of each CDR3. The order of the fields is CDR3 protein, CDR3 DNA, V gene, clone size, J gene, D gene. A D gene is named only where the DNA matches it firmly. Part of the rows lack a size; the others show once, few, many or a class for expanded clones.

cdr3_aa: CAWSTGYGQPQHF
cdr3_nt: TGTGCCTGGAGTACAGGGTATGGTCAGCCCCAGCATTTT
v_call: TRBV30
clone_size: -
j_call: TRBJ1-5
d_call: -

cdr3_aa: CASSPPGTGGGTQYF
cdr3_nt: TGTGCTAGCAGCCCCCCCGGAACAGGCGGGGGGACCCAGTACTTC
v_call: TRBV7-7
clone_size: -
j_call: TRBJ2-5
d_call: TRBD2

cdr3_aa: CASSRASPRDGYTF
cdr3_nt: TGCGCCAGCAGCCGTGCTTCCCCCAGGGATGGCTACACCTTC
v_call: TRBV4-1
clone_size: -
j_call: TRBJ1-2
d_call: -

cdr3_aa: CASSWPSGTEAFF
cdr3_nt: TGTGCCAGCAGCTGGCCTTCCGGCACTGAAGCTTTCTTT
v_call: TRBV11-2
clone_size: once
j_call: TRBJ1-1
d_call: -

cdr3_aa: CASSVERVADTQYF
cdr3_nt: TGTGCCAGCAGCGTCGAGAGGGTAGCAGATACGCAGTATTTT
v_call: TRBV2
clone_size: -
j_call: TRBJ2-3
d_call: -

cdr3_aa: CAWSWGNTIYF
cdr3_nt: TGTGCCTGGAGCTGGGGAAACACCATATATTTT
v_call: TRBV30
clone_size: -
j_call: TRBJ1-3
d_call: -

cdr3_aa: CASSLGLYEQYF
cdr3_nt: TGTGCCAGCAGCTTGGGACTATACGAGCAGTACTTC
v_call: TRBV12-3/TRBV12-4
clone_size: -
j_call: TRBJ2-7
d_call: TRBD2

cdr3_aa: CASSSPVEAGATGELFF
cdr3_nt: TGTGCCAGCAGCTCCCCCGTCGAGGCAGGGGCAACCGGGGAGCTGTTTTTT
v_call: TRBV11-2
clone_size: -
j_call: TRBJ2-2
d_call: -

cdr3_aa: CASSSHRGSNQPQHF
cdr3_nt: TGTGCCAGCAGTTCCCACAGGGGTAGCAATCAGCCCCAGCATTTT
v_call: TRBV2
clone_size: -
j_call: TRBJ1-5
d_call: TRBD1

cdr3_aa: CASSLQGGGAFSYEQYF
cdr3_nt: TGTGCCAGCAGCTTACAGGGAGGTGGCGCCTTCTCCTACGAGCAGTACTTC
v_call: TRBV13
clone_size: -
j_call: TRBJ2-7
d_call: -

cdr3_aa: CASRNSLSSYEQYF
cdr3_nt: TGTGCCAGCAGGAACAGCTTAAGCTCCTACGAGCAGTACTTC
v_call: TRBV6-5
clone_size: -
j_call: TRBJ2-7
d_call: -

cdr3_aa: CASRGPLNTDTQYF
cdr3_nt: TGTGCCAGCAGGGGACCCCTCAATACAGATACGCAGTATTTT
v_call: TRBV6-5
clone_size: -
j_call: TRBJ2-3
d_call: -

cdr3_aa: CASSPLEGLGHEQYF
cdr3_nt: TGTGCCAGTAGTCCTCTAGAGGGACTAGGTCACGAGCAGTACTTC
v_call: TRBV19
clone_size: -
j_call: TRBJ2-7
d_call: TRBD2

cdr3_aa: CASSRDEYSNQPQHF
cdr3_nt: TGTGCCAGCAGCCGGGACGAATATAGCAATCAGCCCCAGCATTTT
v_call: TRBV6-6
clone_size: -
j_call: TRBJ1-5
d_call: -

cdr3_aa: CSVREDLEKETQYF
cdr3_nt: TGCAGCGTGAGGGAAGACTTGGAAAAAGAGACCCAGTACTTC
v_call: TRBV29-1
clone_size: -
j_call: TRBJ2-5
d_call: -

cdr3_aa: CASSQASGSSSTDTQYF
cdr3_nt: TGTGCCAGCAGCCAAGCTAGCGGGTCGTCTAGCACAGATACGCAGTATTTT
v_call: TRBV4-2
clone_size: -
j_call: TRBJ2-3
d_call: TRBD2

cdr3_aa: CASSLHSTGSQQYF
cdr3_nt: TGTGCCAGCAGCCTTCACTCAACAGGTTCTCAGCAGTACTTC
v_call: TRBV7-6
clone_size: -
j_call: TRBJ2-7
d_call: -

cdr3_aa: CASSFPEGEGQAGANVLTF
cdr3_nt: TGTGCCAGCAGCTTTCCCGAGGGAGAGGGTCAAGCTGGGGCCAACGTCCTGACTTTC
v_call: TRBV6-6
clone_size: -
j_call: TRBJ2-6
d_call: -

cdr3_aa: CASSPSGDGYTF
cdr3_nt: TGTGCCAGCAGCCCGTCGGGGGACGGCTACACCTTC
v_call: TRBV7-2
clone_size: -
j_call: TRBJ1-2
d_call: -

cdr3_aa: CASSSGQGGEKLFF
cdr3_nt: TGCGCCAGCAGCTCGGGACAGGGTGGAGAAAAACTGTTTTTT
v_call: TRBV5-1
clone_size: -
j_call: TRBJ1-4
d_call: TRBD1

cdr3_aa: CASSLESGGYTF
cdr3_nt: TGTGCCAGCAGTTTAGAGTCAGGAGGCTACACCTTC
v_call: TRBV28
clone_size: -
j_call: TRBJ1-2
d_call: -

cdr3_aa: CASSSTGTYEQYF
cdr3_nt: TGTGCCAGCAGTTCCACAGGGACCTACGAGCAGTACTTC
v_call: TRBV28
clone_size: -
j_call: TRBJ2-7
d_call: -

cdr3_aa: CASSVEGLASLQETQYF
cdr3_nt: TGTGCCAGCAGCGTAGAGGGACTAGCGTCCCTACAAGAGACCCAGTACTTC
v_call: TRBV9
clone_size: -
j_call: TRBJ2-5
d_call: TRBD2

cdr3_aa: CASSFDGQGRGNEQFF
cdr3_nt: TGTGCCAGCAGCTTCGATGGACAGGGCAGGGGGAATGAGCAGTTCTTC
v_call: TRBV11-3
clone_size: once
j_call: TRBJ2-1
d_call: TRBD1

cdr3_aa: CSGLGGEEKLFF
cdr3_nt: TGCAGCGGACTCGGGGGGGAGGAAAAACTGTTTTTT
v_call: TRBV29-1
clone_size: -
j_call: TRBJ1-4
d_call: -

cdr3_aa: CSVSRAFGETQYF
cdr3_nt: TGCAGCGTTAGCAGGGCTTTCGGAGAGACCCAGTACTTC
v_call: TRBV29-1
clone_size: -
j_call: TRBJ2-5
d_call: -

cdr3_aa: CSASILVVRQETQYF
cdr3_nt: TGCAGTGCTAGTATTCTAGTAGTACGCCAAGAGACCCAGTACTTC
v_call: TRBV20-1
clone_size: -
j_call: TRBJ2-5
d_call: -

cdr3_aa: CASSSSTDTQYF
cdr3_nt: TGTGCCAGCAGCTCAAGCACAGATACGCAGTATTTT
v_call: TRBV7-3
clone_size: -
j_call: TRBJ2-3
d_call: -

cdr3_aa: CASSEWGGQNYTF
cdr3_nt: TGTGCCAGCAGTGAATGGGGGGGCCAAAACTACACCTTC
v_call: TRBV25-1
clone_size: -
j_call: TRBJ1-2
d_call: -

cdr3_aa: CASSTQGTTEAFF
cdr3_nt: TGTGCCAGCAGTACACAGGGAACCACTGAAGCTTTCTTT
v_call: TRBV2
clone_size: -
j_call: TRBJ1-1
d_call: -

cdr3_aa: CSVGRSLTDTQYF
cdr3_nt: TGCAGCGTGGGACGCAGCCTCACAGATACGCAGTATTTT
v_call: TRBV29-1
clone_size: -
j_call: TRBJ2-3
d_call: -

cdr3_aa: CASSADGRNQPQHF
cdr3_nt: TGTGCCAGCAGCGCGGACGGACGAAATCAGCCCCAGCATTTT
v_call: TRBV9
clone_size: -
j_call: TRBJ1-5
d_call: -

cdr3_aa: CASSNALTGELFF
cdr3_nt: TGTGCCAGCAGCAACGCCCTAACCGGGGAGCTGTTTTTT
v_call: TRBV21-1
clone_size: -
j_call: TRBJ2-2
d_call: -

cdr3_aa: CASSQTRDEQFF
cdr3_nt: TGTGCCAGCAGCCAGACTAGGGATGAGCAGTTCTTC
v_call: TRBV4-2
clone_size: once
j_call: TRBJ2-1
d_call: -

cdr3_aa: CASGSLSYEQYF
cdr3_nt: TGTGCCAGCGGGTCTTTATCCTACGAGCAGTACTTC
v_call: TRBV12-3/TRBV12-4
clone_size: few
j_call: TRBJ2-7
d_call: -

cdr3_aa: CASSQGAGDGELFF
cdr3_nt: TGCGCCAGCAGCCAAGGGGCAGGGGACGGGGAGCTGTTTTTT
v_call: TRBV4-1
clone_size: once
j_call: TRBJ2-2
d_call: -

cdr3_aa: CACAGTRSRTEAFF
cdr3_nt: TGTGCCTGTGCTGGGACACGCTCTAGGACTGAAGCTTTCTTT
v_call: TRBV30
clone_size: -
j_call: TRBJ1-1
d_call: -

cdr3_aa: CAWSFGGSGNTIYF
cdr3_nt: TGTGCCTGGAGTTTTGGCGGCTCTGGAAACACCATATATTTT
v_call: TRBV30
clone_size: -
j_call: TRBJ1-3
d_call: -

cdr3_aa: CASSLRRGGETQYF
cdr3_nt: TGTGCCAGCAGTTTAAGGCGGGGAGGAGAGACCCAGTACTTC
v_call: TRBV28
clone_size: -
j_call: TRBJ2-5
d_call: -

cdr3_aa: CASSLAGYYGYTF
cdr3_nt: TGTGCCAGCAGCTTGGCGGGGTACTATGGCTACACCTTC
v_call: TRBV5-5
clone_size: once
j_call: TRBJ1-2
d_call: -

cdr3_aa: CATSRGSNTQYF
cdr3_nt: TGTGCCACCAGCAGAGGATCGAATACGCAGTATTTT
v_call: TRBV15
clone_size: -
j_call: TRBJ2-3
d_call: -

cdr3_aa: CASSLWWRGHSTDTQYF
cdr3_nt: TGTGCCAGCAGTTTATGGTGGAGGGGGCATAGCACAGATACGCAGTATTTT
v_call: TRBV28
clone_size: -
j_call: TRBJ2-3
d_call: -

cdr3_aa: CASSHAISGIKNIQYF
cdr3_nt: TGTGCCAGCAGCCATGCAATTTCGGGGATCAAAAACATTCAGTACTTC
v_call: TRBV3-1/TRBV3-2
clone_size: -
j_call: TRBJ2-4
d_call: -

cdr3_aa: CASSLGPVGSGDYGYTF
cdr3_nt: TGTGCCAGCAGTTTGGGCCCGGTGGGCTCAGGGGACTATGGCTACACCTTC
v_call: TRBV28
clone_size: -
j_call: TRBJ1-2
d_call: -

cdr3_aa: CASSSPGGVSSDTQYF
cdr3_nt: TGTGCCAGCAGTTCCCCAGGGGGCGTGTCGTCAGATACGCAGTATTTT
v_call: TRBV28
clone_size: -
j_call: TRBJ2-3
d_call: TRBD1

cdr3_aa: CANPRGRDGYTF
cdr3_nt: TGTGCCAACCCGCGGGGAAGGGATGGCTACACCTTC
v_call: TRBV2
clone_size: -
j_call: TRBJ1-2
d_call: -

cdr3_aa: CASSLSHSNQPQHF
cdr3_nt: TGTGCCAGCAGCTTGTCACATAGCAATCAGCCCCAGCATTTT
v_call: TRBV7-2
clone_size: -
j_call: TRBJ1-5
d_call: -

cdr3_aa: CASIFGGVVAEAFF
cdr3_nt: TGTGCCAGCATCTTTGGGGGGGTTGTGGCTGAAGCTTTCTTT
v_call: TRBV5-5
clone_size: -
j_call: TRBJ1-1
d_call: -